Below are 20 T cell receptor beta chains sequenced from a single sample in a study of blood T cell repertoires in COVID-19 (dated by TCRdb to the early 2020s). Receptors were amplified or captured by the immunoSEQ multiplex PCR assay. The table comes from immuneACCESS by way of TCRdb, which keeps in-frame sequences with V and J called. Part of the clones is missing from these tables; in studies checked, under half for an unresolved V gene and the rest for unknown reasons. This sample lists roughly 150,000 clones; about 88% were detected once. Of the sample, more than 2% is held by the ten largest clones. Source material: peripheral blood. Every receptor here comes from a man aged 45 to 65 who had recovered from COVID-19.

V and J are TRBV29-1 and TRBJ1-2, with 8 bases identical to TRBD1. The germline V gene encodes CDR1 SQVTM and CDR2 ANQGSEA. This CDR3 region has 13 residues. Trimming cost V 6 bases and J 4 bases; bases outside gene matches: 7. DNA of the CDR3: TGCAGCGTACCCGCAGGGGGCCCCTATGGCTACACCTTC. Translation gives CSVPAGGPYGYTF.

The V gene is TRBV27, the J gene TRBJ2-1, with 11 bases lining up with TRBD2. Germline V gene lookup returns CDR1 MNHEY and CDR2 SMNVEV (reference sequence). The CDR3 loop spans 15 amino acids. With 6 bases clipped from V and 6 bases from J, the junction kept 7 bases outside the gene matches. Here the CDR3 reads CASRVAGGPGNEQFF. As DNA, the CDR3 is TGTGCCAGCAGGGTAGCGGGAGGGCCCGGCAATGAGCAGTTCTTC.

The rearrangement links TRBV7-6 to TRBJ2-7, with D possibly matching TRBD2 (6 bases). Germline V gives CDR1 SGHVS, CDR2 FNYEAQ. This CDR3 contains 15 residues. The V end lost 0 bases, the J end lost 2 bases, and 11 bases lay between the germline ends. The CDR3 here is CASSLASGGAYEQYF. In DNA, the CDR3 is TGTGCCAGCAGCTTAGCATCCGGAGGGGCCTACGAGCAGTACTTC.

The CDR3 DNA reads as TGCGCCAGCAGCTCGGGACTAGCGGGGGCAAATGAGCAGTTCTTC. This translates into CASSSGLAGANEQFF. The chain is built from TRBV5-1 and TRBJ2-1, with 14 bases fitting TRBD2. V trimming: 3 bases; J trimming: 7 bases; junction bases outside the gene matches: 3. The CDR3 loop spans 15 amino acids. Per germline, CDR1 SGHRS and CDR2 YFSETQ.

The chain employs TRBV11-2 and TRBJ2-4; 9 nucleotides align to TRBD1. V was clipped by 0 bases and J by 4 bases; unmatched bases: 1. The CDR3 runs 15 residues. CDR1 is SGHAT and CDR2 is FQNNGV in the germline V gene. The CDR3 is CASSLDGTGKNIQYF. CDR3 DNA: TGTGCCAGCAGCTTAGACGGGACAGGGAAAAACATTCAGTACTTC.

This chain joins TRBV7-9 and TRBJ1-2; D gene ambiguous. CDR1 SEHNR and CDR2 FQNEAQ come from the germline V gene (reference sequence). The CDR3 has 15 amino acids. V gave up 2 bases and J gave up 4 bases, with 14 bases separating them. CDR3 region: CASSLSGEMVYGYTF. The CDR3 DNA sequence: TGTGCCAGCAGCTTATCCGGGGAGATGGTCTATGGCTACACCTTC.

V usage is TRBV3-1 (or the pseudogene TRBV3-2) and J usage is TRBJ1-2, with D possibly matching TRBD1 (5 bases). V gave up 0 bases and J gave up 2 bases, with 7 bases separating them. Germline lookup yields CDR1 LGHDT and CDR2 YNNKEL (reference sequence). The CDR3 is 14 residues long. This CDR3 is CASSQEGGNYGYTF. In DNA, the CDR3 is TGTGCCAGCAGCCAAGAGGGGGGAAACTATGGCTACACCTTC.

A single count supports this clone. The chain joins TRBV5-1 to TRBJ1-2; 10 nucleotides align to TRBD1. Per germline, CDR1 SGHRS and CDR2 YFSETQ. The CDR3 totals 15 residues. Trimming took 2 bases from V and 7 from J; bases not matched to a gene: 8. The CDR3 nucleotides are TGCGCCAGCAGCTTTGGGGGACAGGGGATTGCTGGCTACACCTTC. This codes for CASSFGGQGIAGYTF.

V and J are TRBV7-3 and TRBJ2-3, with 9 bases fitting TRBD2. J gave up 1 base and V 5 bases, and 4 bases lay outside the gene matches. The CDR3 runs 15 residues. Germline V lookup: CDR1 SGHTA, CDR2 FQGTGA. The CDR3 here is CASSALAGGTDTQYF. In DNA, the CDR3 is TGTGCCAGCAGCGCGTTAGCGGGGGGCACAGATACGCAGTATTTT.

J is TRBJ2-7 and V is TRBV19; TRBD1 matches at 8 bases. This CDR3 comprises 18 residues. The trim removed 0 bases at V and 0 bases at J, leaving 10 bases unmatched. Germline CDR1 and CDR2: LNHDA and SQIVND (reference sequence). CDR3 sequence: CASSIDPTGQGYSYEQYF. The CDR3 DNA follows: TGTGCCAGTAGTATAGATCCTACTGGACAGGGTTACTCCTACGAGCAGTACTTC.

J is TRBJ1-2 and V is TRBV7-2, with a tentative D call TRBD1 (5 bases). Germline V gives CDR1 SGHTA, CDR2 FQGNSA. Trimming removed 1 base at V and 4 bases at J, with 10 bases between. The CDR3 covers 14 residues. CDR3 in DNA: TGTGCCAGCAGCTTAGTAGACAGTGTCTATGGCTACACCTTC. It specifies CASSLVDSVYGYTF.

The chain employs TRBV6-5 and TRBJ1-5, with D possibly being TRBD1 (6 bases). Germline V gene lookup returns CDR1 MNHEY and CDR2 SVGAGI. The CDR3 extends over 14 amino acids. V was trimmed by 7 bases and J by 7 bases, leaving 17 bases between them. The CDR3 DNA reads as TGTGCCAGCACCGAAGGGGGGGCGATACAGCCCCAGCATTTT. The encoded protein is CASTEGGAIQPQHF.

CDR3 loop: CASSPKSEGGGYTF. Written as DNA, the CDR3 is TGTGCCAGCTCACCAAAATCCGAGGGTGGCGGCTACACCTTC. The rearrangement uses TRBV18 and TRBJ1-2; D call uncertain. The V end was cut by 2 bases, the J end by 8 bases, with 15 bases between. The CDR3 runs to 14 residues. Germline-derived CDR1 and CDR2 are KGHSH and LQKENI.

The rearrangement joins TRBV7-6 to TRBJ2-3; 7 bases are a match to TRBD2. CDR3 length equals 15 residues. After removal of 3 bases from V and 2 bases from J, the junction contained 5 bases not matched to a gene. CDR1 and CDR2 (germline): SGHVS, FNYEAQ. CDR3 bases: TGTGCCAGCAGCTTGGGAGGGAGTACCACAGATACGCAGTATTTT. Translation: CASSLGGSTTDTQYF.

In DNA, the CDR3 is TGTGCCAGCAGTTATTCTCTATCTAGCGGGAGAGGGGCGGATACGCAGTATTTT. Its protein product is CASSYSLSSGRGADTQYF. This chain connects TRBV6-2 or TRBV6-3 to TRBJ2-3, with TRBD2 matching over 10 bases. Germline CDR1 reads MNHEY; CDR2 reads SVGEGT. The trim removed 3 bases at V and 6 bases at J, leaving 15 bases unmatched. The CDR3 is 18 amino acids.

The V and J genes are TRBV6-2 or TRBV6-3 and TRBJ2-1, with TRBD2 matching over 13 bases. CDR3 length: 17 amino acids. CDR1 is MNHEY and CDR2 is SVGEGT in the germline V gene. Trimming at V came to 5 bases and at J to 8 bases, leaving 12 bases not matched to a gene. The CDR3 region is CASSRGLAGTGGDEQFF. CDR3 nucleotides: TGTGCCAGCAGTCGGGGACTAGCGGGGACTGGAGGGGATGAGCAGTTCTTC.

The chain recombines TRBV3-1 (or the pseudogene TRBV3-2) with TRBJ2-3, with TRBD2 matching 8 bases. Germline lookup yields CDR1 LGHDT and CDR2 YNNKEL (reference sequence). CDR3 length equals 17 residues. V dropped 2 bases and J dropped 4; count of bases not matched to a gene: 11. The DNA of the CDR3 is TGTGCCAGCAGCCAACGCAGCGGGGGTAGCAGTGCAGATACGCAGTATTTT. It yields the protein CASSQRSGGSSADTQYF.

This clone was seen only once. The CDR3 coding sequence is TGTGCCAGCAGCTTAGACGTGCGGGGGGCCTACGAGCAGTACTTC. Its protein product is CASSLDVRGAYEQYF. This chain uses TRBV7-2 with TRBJ2-7, with 8 nucleotides matching TRBD2. The CDR3 length is 15 residues. V gave up 1 base and J gave up 2 bases; unmatched junction bases: 4. Germline V gene sequence: CDR1 SGHTA, CDR2 FQGNSA.

CDR3 region: CASGMPGGASGRAYNEQFF. DNA for the CDR3: TGTGCTAGTGGTATGCCGGGGGGGGCTAGCGGGAGGGCCTACAATGAGCAGTTCTTC. The V and J genes are TRBV12-5 and TRBJ2-1; 12 positions match TRBD2. The V gene end was trimmed by 5 bases and the J gene end by 2 bases; junction bases not matched to a gene: 13. This CDR3 has 19 residues. The germline V gene has CDR1 LGHNT and CDR2 FRNRAP.

This chain joins TRBV6-5 and TRBJ1-6, with TRBD1 matching 9 bases. CDR1 is MNHEY and CDR2 is SVGAGI in the germline V gene. This CDR3 region has 15 residues. V lost 0 bases to trimming and J lost 7 bases; unmatched junction nucleotides: 1. The DNA of the CDR3 is TGTGCCAGCAGTTACTCGGGACAGGGAAATTCACCCCTCCACTTT. Its protein product is CASSYSGQGNSPLHF.